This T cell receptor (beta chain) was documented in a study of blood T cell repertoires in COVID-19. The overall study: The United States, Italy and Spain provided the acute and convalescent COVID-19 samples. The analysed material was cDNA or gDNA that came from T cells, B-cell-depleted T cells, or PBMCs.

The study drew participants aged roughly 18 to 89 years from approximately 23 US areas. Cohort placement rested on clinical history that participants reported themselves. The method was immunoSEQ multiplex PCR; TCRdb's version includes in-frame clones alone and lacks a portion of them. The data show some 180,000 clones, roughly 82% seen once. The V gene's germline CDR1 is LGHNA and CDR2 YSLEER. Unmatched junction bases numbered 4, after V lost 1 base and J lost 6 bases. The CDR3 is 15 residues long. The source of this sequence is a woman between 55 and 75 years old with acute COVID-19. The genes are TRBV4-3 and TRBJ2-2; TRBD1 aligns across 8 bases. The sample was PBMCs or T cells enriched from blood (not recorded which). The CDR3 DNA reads TGCGCCAGCAGCCAAGCGGACAGGGTCCCCGGGGAGCTGTTTTTT. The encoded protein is CASSQADRVPGELFF.